Below are 16 T cell receptor beta chains sequenced from a single sample in a study of cytomegalovirus exposure and HLA in healthy donors. The PCR ran on 60 Vbeta and 13 Jbeta primers. Assay: immunoSEQ multiplex PCR; the TCRdb copy retains only in-frame clones and omits some. Among around 63,000 clones listed, 80% to 90% were seen once. The sample consisted of PBMCs. The source is a woman under 40 in good health and CMV-seronegative.

The chain links TRBV2 to TRBJ1-4, with D uncertain. Germline CDR1 and CDR2: SNHLY and FYNNEI. The germline V and J ends were trimmed by 0 bases and 0 bases, with 5 bases remaining between them. The CDR3 is 15 amino acids. The DNA for the CDR3 is TGTGCCAGCAGTGAAGCCCGAGCAACTAATGAAAAACTGTTTTTT. This gives the protein CASSEARATNEKLFF.

This clone was seen only a few times. The CDR3 reads CASSLRGAGGETQYF. CDR3 bases: TGTGCCAGCAGCTTGAGGGGGGCAGGGGGAGAGACCCAGTACTTC. This sequence joins TRBV11-2 and TRBJ2-5; perhaps TRBD1 as D (7 bases). Germline V gives CDR1 SGHAT, CDR2 FQNNGV. The CDR3 spans 15 residues. V was clipped by 3 bases and J by 4 bases, with 15 bases between them. Supplemented by reference TRBV11-2 and TRBJ2-5, the full variable domain reads EAGVAQSPRYKIIEKRQSVAFWCNPISGHATLYWYQQILGQGPKLLIQFQNNGVVDDSQLPKDRFSAERLKGVDSTLKIQPAKLEDSAVYLCASSLRGAGGETQYFGPGTRLLVL.

In its sample, this clone was seen once. This chain connects TRBV4-1 to TRBJ2-3; TRBD2 might be the D (6 bases). This CDR3 has 14 residues. Germline V CDR1 and CDR2: MGHRA, YSYEKL. Trimming stripped 2 bases from V and 3 bases from J, with 9 bases between. For the CDR3, the DNA is TGCGCCAGCAGCCAACGTCGGGGGACAGATACGCAGTATTTT. It yields the protein CASSQRRGTDTQYF.

The chain uses TRBV11-2 and TRBJ2-3; 9 nucleotides match TRBD2. There are 19 residues in the CDR3. Germline V lookup: CDR1 SGHAT, CDR2 FQNNGV. V shed 1 base, J shed 1 base, and the junction held 12 bases outside the gene matches. In nucleotides, the CDR3 is TGTGCCAGCAGCTTAGCGACGCTTCGCGGGGGGGGAGGCACAGATACGCAGTATTTT. This codes for CASSLATLRGGGGTDTQYF.

The V and J genes are TRBV7-9 and TRBJ1-2, with 8 bases lining up with TRBD1. This CDR3 region has 14 residues. Germline V gives CDR1 SEHNR, CDR2 FQNEAQ (reference sequence). The junction had 5 bases not matched to a gene; V was cut back by 4 bases and J by 4 bases. The CDR3 loop is CASSSSTGAYGYTF. The CDR3 nucleotides are TGTGCCAGCAGCTCCTCGACAGGGGCCTATGGCTACACCTTC.

This clone was observed once. V and J are TRBV19 and TRBJ2-7, with D possibly being TRBD1 (5 bases). The V gene lost 2 bases and the J gene lost 3 bases, with 8 bases spanning the gap. This CDR3 contains 13 residues. Germline lookup yields CDR1 LNHDA and CDR2 SQIVND (reference sequence). The CDR3 here is CASSISGIYEQYF. The CDR3 DNA follows: TGTGCCAGTAGTATATCAGGGATCTACGAGCAGTACTTC.

The chain has TRBV5-1 and TRBJ1-6; D remains ambiguous. The CDR3 has 11 residues. V dropped 1 base and J dropped 9 bases, with 2 bases sitting between them. Germline loops: CDR1 SGHRS, CDR2 YFSETQ. CDR3 residues: CASSLRSPLHF. In nucleotides, the CDR3 is TGCGCCAGCAGCTTGCGTTCACCCCTCCACTTT.

This chain connects TRBV5-1 to TRBJ2-5; weak D call: TRBD1 (6 bases). The CDR3 loop spans 15 amino acids. The ends were cut back, 5 bases at V and 1 base at J, with 15 bases in the middle. The germline V gene encodes CDR1 SGHRS and CDR2 YFSETQ. The CDR3 here is CASRGDVGGQETQYF. CDR3 DNA: TGCGCCAGCAGGGGTGACGTAGGGGGCCAAGAGACCCAGTACTTC.

This rearrangement joins TRBV9 to TRBJ2-5; no firm D call. V gave up 0 bases and J gave up 1 base, with 7 bases separating them. The length of the CDR3 is 14 residues. The germline CDR1 and CDR2 sequences are SGDLS and YYNGEE. The CDR3 sequence: CASSVAGTQETQYF. DNA of the CDR3: TGTGCCAGCAGCGTAGCTGGCACCCAAGAGACCCAGTACTTC.

The chain couples TRBV19 to TRBJ2-2, with a weak D call TRBD2 (6 bases). This CDR3 has 14 amino acids. Trimming shortened V by 6 bases and J by 3 bases, and 11 bases separated the two germline ends. The V gene's germline CDR1 is LNHDA and CDR2 SQIVND (reference sequence). DNA for the CDR3: TGTGCCAGTAGAGTAGCGGCCCACACCGGGGAGCTGTTTTTT. Translated: CASRVAAHTGELFF.

The CDR3 DNA reads as TGTGCCAGTACTAAGAGGCAGGGTGGCACCATATATTTT. Protein product: CASTKRQGGTIYF. The V gene is TRBV19, the J gene TRBJ1-3; weak D call: TRBD1 (5 bases). Germline V gene lookup returns CDR1 LNHDA and CDR2 SQIVND (reference sequence). V lost 7 bases and J 9 bases, leaving 16 bases between the germline ends. This CDR3 is built from 13 residues.

CDR3 protein: CASRSQGGYGYTF. For the CDR3, the DNA is TGTGCCAGCAGATCCCAGGGGGGCTATGGCTACACCTTC. V is TRBV6-5 and J is TRBJ1-2, with TRBD1 identical over 7 bases. Trimming at V came to 6 bases and at J to 4 bases, leaving 5 bases not matched to a gene. CDR3 length: 13 residues. Germline loops: CDR1 MNHEY, CDR2 SVGAGI.

This clone was seen once. This chain joins TRBV7-2 and TRBJ2-3; the D is unclear. The CDR3 is 12 residues long. Germline CDR1 is SGHTA and CDR2 is FQGNSA. V lost 5 bases and J lost 2, with 5 bases in between. CDR3 bases: TGTGCCAGCAGCGCGTACACAGATACGCAGTATTTT. The encoded protein is CASSAYTDTQYF. Using reference TRBV7-2 and TRBJ2-3 for the parts outside the CDR3, the full variable domain is GAGVSQSPSNKVTEKGKDVELRCDPISGHTALYWYRQSLGQGLEFLIYFQGNSAPDKSGLPSDRFSAERTGGSVSTLTIQRTQQEDSAVYLCASSAYTDTQYFGPGTRLTVL.

The chain recombines TRBV5-6 with TRBJ1-1; 7 nucleotides agree with TRBD1. The CDR3 is made up of 14 amino acids. Germline CDR1 and CDR2: SGHDT and YYEEEE. The ends lost 0 bases at V and 6 bases at J; junction bases unmatched: 5. The CDR3 reads CASSLGQGGSEAFF. In DNA form, the CDR3 reads TGTGCCAGCAGCTTGGGACAGGGAGGATCTGAAGCTTTCTTT.

The V and J genes are TRBV6-1 and TRBJ1-2, with D hard to call. Trimming took 2 bases from V and 4 from J, leaving 5 bases between them. Germline loops: CDR1 MNHNS, CDR2 SASEGT. The CDR3 is 12 amino acids. DNA of the CDR3: TGTGCCAGCAGTGAATTGGCCTATGGCTACACCTTC. Amino acid sequence: CASSELAYGYTF.

V and J are TRBV2 and TRBJ2-3, with 13 positions matching TRBD2. Germline V lookup: CDR1 SNHLY, CDR2 FYNNEI. J lost 3 bases, V lost 6 bases, and 3 bases had no gene match. The CDR3 contains 15 residues. CDR3 nucleotide sequence: TGTGCCAGCAGAAGGACTAGCGGGGGAACAGATACGCAGTATTTT. Protein sequence: CASRRTSGGTDTQYF.